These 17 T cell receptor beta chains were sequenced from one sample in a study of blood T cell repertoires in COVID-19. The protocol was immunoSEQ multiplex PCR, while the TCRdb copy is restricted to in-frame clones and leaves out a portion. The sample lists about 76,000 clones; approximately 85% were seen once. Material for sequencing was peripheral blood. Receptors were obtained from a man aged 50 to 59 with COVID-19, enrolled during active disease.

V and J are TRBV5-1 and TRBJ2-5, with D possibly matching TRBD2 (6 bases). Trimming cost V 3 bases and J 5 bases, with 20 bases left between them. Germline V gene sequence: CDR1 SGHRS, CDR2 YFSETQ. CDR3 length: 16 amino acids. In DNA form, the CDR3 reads TGCGCCAGCAGCTATACTCGGGACTCCGGTCCCGAGACCCAGTACTTC. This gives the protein CASSYTRDSGPETQYF.

In nucleotides, the CDR3 is TGTGCCAGCAAAGACAGGGAACACGAGCAGTACTTC. Its translation is CASKDREHEQYF. This chain links TRBV6-6 with TRBJ2-7, with 7 nucleotides matching TRBD1. Germline V CDR1 and CDR2: MNHNY, SVGAGI (reference sequence). The CDR3 is made up of 12 amino acids. J gave up 5 bases and V 7 bases, and 5 bases lay outside the gene matches.

In nucleotides, the CDR3 is TGTGCCAGCAGCGCGGGACTAGCGGCGGCGGTCACCGGGGAGCTGTTTTTT. This translates into CASSAGLAAAVTGELFF. The chain combines TRBV7-9 with TRBJ2-2, with TRBD2 matching 11 bases. Losses at the gene ends were 5 bases for V and 4 bases for J; bases not matched to a gene: 9. Germline V gene lookup returns CDR1 SEHNR and CDR2 FQNEAQ (reference sequence). This CDR3 region has 17 residues.

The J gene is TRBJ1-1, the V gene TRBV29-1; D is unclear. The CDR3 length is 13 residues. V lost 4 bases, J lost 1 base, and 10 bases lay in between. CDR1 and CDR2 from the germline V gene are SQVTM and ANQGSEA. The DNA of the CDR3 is TGCAGCGTTGTAGGGCGGGAGAACACTGAAGCTTTCTTT. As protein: CSVVGRENTEAFF.

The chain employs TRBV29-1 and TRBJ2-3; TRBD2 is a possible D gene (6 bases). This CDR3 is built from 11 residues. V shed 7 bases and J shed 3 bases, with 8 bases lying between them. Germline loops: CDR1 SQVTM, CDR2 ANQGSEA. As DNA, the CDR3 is TGCAGCGCCGGGGGTACAGATACGCAGTATTTT. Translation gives CSAGGTDTQYF.

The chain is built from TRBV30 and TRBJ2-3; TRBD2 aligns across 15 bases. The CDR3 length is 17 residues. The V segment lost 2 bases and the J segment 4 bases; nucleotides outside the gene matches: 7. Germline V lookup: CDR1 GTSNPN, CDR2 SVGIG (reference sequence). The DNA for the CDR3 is TGTGCCTGGAGTAGAGGACTAGCGGGAGGGCCAGCAGATACGCAGTATTTT. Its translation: CAWSRGLAGGPADTQYF.

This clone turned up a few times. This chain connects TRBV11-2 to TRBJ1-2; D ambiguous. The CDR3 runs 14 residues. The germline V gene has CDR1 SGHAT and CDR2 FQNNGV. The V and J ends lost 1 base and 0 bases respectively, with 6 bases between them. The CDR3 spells CASSLAGTNYGYTF. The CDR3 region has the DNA TGTGCCAGCAGCTTAGCGGGGACTAACTATGGCTACACCTTC.

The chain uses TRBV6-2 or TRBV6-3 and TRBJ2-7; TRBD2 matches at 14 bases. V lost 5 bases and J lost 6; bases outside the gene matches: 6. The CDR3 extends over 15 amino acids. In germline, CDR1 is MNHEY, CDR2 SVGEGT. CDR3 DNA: TGTGCCAGCAGTCCACGGACTAGCGGGAGGTCCGAGCAGTACTTC. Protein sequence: CASSPRTSGRSEQYF.

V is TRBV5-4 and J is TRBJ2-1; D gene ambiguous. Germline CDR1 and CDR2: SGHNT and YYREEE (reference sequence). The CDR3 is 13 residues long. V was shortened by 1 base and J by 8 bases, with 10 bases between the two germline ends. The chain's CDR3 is CASSLPAQYEQFF. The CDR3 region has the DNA TGTGCCAGCAGCTTGCCCGCACAATATGAGCAGTTCTTC.

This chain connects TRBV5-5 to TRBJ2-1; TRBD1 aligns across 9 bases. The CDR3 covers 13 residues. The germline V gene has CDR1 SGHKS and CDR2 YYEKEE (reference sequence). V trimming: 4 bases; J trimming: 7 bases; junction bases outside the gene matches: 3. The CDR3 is CASSRQGVNEQFF. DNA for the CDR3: TGTGCCAGCAGCCGACAGGGGGTAAATGAGCAGTTCTTC.

The CDR3 region is CASSSLNEQFF. CDR3 nucleotides: TGTGCCAGCAGCTCCCTGAATGAGCAGTTCTTC. This chain links TRBV7-6 with TRBJ2-1; D is uncertain. Germline CDR1 reads SGHVS; CDR2 reads FNYEAQ. Trimming removed 4 bases at V and 7 bases at J, with 5 bases between. CDR3 size: 11 residues.

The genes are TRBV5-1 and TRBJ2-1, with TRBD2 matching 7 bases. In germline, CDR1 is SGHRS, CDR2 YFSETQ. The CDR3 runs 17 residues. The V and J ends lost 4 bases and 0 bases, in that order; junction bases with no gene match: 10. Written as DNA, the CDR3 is TGCGCCAGCAGCCATATAGGCGGGACTACCTCCTACAATGAGCAGTTCTTC. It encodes CASSHIGGTTSYNEQFF.

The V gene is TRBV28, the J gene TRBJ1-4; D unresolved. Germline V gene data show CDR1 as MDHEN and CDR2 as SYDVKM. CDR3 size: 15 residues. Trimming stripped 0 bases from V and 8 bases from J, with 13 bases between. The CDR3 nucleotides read TGTGCCAGCAGTTTATGGGGCAGCGGGCAGGAAAAACTGTTTTTT. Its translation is CASSLWGSGQEKLFF. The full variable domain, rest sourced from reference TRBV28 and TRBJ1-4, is DVKVTQSSRYLVKRTGEKVFLECVQDMDHENMFWYRQDPGLGLRLIYFSYDVKMKEKGDIPEGYSVSREKKERFSLILESASTNQTSMYLCASSLWGSGQEKLFFGSGTQLSVL.

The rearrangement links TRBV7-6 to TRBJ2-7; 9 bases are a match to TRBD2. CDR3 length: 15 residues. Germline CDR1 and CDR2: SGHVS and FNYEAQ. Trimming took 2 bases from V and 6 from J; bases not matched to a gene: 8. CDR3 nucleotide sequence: TGTGCCAGCAGCTTACGGCGGGAGGGCCGAACCGAGCAGTACTTC. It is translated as CASSLRREGRTEQYF.

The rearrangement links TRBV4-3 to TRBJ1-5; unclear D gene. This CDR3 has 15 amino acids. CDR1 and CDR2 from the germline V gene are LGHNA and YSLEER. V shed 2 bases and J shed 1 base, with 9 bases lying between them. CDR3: CASSQWVGSNQPQHF. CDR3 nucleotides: TGCGCCAGCAGCCAATGGGTCGGGAGCAATCAGCCCCAGCATTTT.

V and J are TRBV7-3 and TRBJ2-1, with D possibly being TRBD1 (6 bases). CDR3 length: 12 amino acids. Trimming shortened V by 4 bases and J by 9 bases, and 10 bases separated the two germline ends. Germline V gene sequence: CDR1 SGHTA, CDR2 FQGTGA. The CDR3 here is CASSSQGTEQFF. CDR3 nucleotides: TGTGCCAGCAGCTCACAGGGTACTGAGCAGTTCTTC. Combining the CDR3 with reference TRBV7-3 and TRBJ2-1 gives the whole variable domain GAGVSQTPSNKVTEKGKYVELRCDPISGHTALYWYRQSLGQGPEFLIYFQGTGAADDSGLPNDRFFAVRPEGSVSTLKIQRTERGDSAVYLCASSSQGTEQFFGPGTRLTVL.

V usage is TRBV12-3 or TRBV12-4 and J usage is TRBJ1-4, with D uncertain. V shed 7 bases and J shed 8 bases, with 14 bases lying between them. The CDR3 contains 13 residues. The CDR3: CASTPDVEEKLFF. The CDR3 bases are TGTGCCAGCACCCCCGACGTGGAGGAAAAACTGTTTTTT.